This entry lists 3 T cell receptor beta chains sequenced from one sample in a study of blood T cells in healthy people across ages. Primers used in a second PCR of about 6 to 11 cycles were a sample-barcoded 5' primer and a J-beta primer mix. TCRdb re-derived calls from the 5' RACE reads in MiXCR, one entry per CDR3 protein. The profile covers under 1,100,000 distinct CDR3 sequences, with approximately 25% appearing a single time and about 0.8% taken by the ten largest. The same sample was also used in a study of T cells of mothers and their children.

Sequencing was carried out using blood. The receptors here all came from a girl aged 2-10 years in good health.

CDR3 bases: TGCAGTGCTAGAGAATCGCGTGACTACAGAGGGACCCAGTACTTC. Translating gives CSARESRDYRGTQYF. V gene TRBV20-1 combines with J gene TRBJ2-5, with a weak D call TRBD2 (5 bases). The CDR3 is made up of 15 amino acids. Trimming removed 0 bases from V and 7 bases from J, with 18 bases in between. Germline values: CDR1 DFQATT, CDR2 SNEGSKA (reference sequence).

As DNA, the CDR3 is TGTGCCAGCAGTTTGGGACGAGACGCCCATGGCTACACCTTC. Translation gives CASSLGRDAHGYTF. J is TRBJ1-2 and V is TRBV27; tentative D call: TRBD1 (5 bases). CDR1 and CDR2 (germline): MNHEY, SMNVEV (reference sequence). The CDR3 is 14 residues long. V lost 3 bases to trimming and J lost 6 bases, with 14 bases between them.

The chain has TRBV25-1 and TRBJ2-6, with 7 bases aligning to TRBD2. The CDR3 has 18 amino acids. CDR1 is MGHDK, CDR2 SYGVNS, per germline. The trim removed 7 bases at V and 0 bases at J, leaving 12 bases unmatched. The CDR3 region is CASIGGLADLSGANVLTF. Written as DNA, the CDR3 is TGTGCCAGCATTGGGGGTCTAGCGGATCTCTCTGGGGCCAACGTCCTGACTTTC.